These 2 T cell receptor beta chains share one sample of origin, sequenced in a study of cytomegalovirus exposure and HLA in healthy donors. Primers: 60 Vbeta forward and 13 Jbeta reverse. Measured with immunoSEQ multiplex PCR; TCRdb has only the in-frame clones, and not every one. The data show around 220,000 clones, about 79% seen once. Source material: PBMCs. Receptor source: a man aged 18 to 30 in good health and CMV-seronegative.

The chain carries TRBV11-1 and TRBJ1-1; the D gene is possibly TRBD1 (5 bases). Germline CDR1 reads SGHAT; CDR2 reads FQDESV (reference sequence). The CDR3 sequence is 12 residues long. The V end was cut by 0 bases, the J end by 7 bases, with 6 bases between. Written as DNA, the CDR3 is TGTGCCAGCAGCTTAGCGACAGATGAAGCTTTCTTT. Amino acids: CASSLATDEAFF. The entire variable domain, with the rest obtained from reference TRBV11-1 and TRBJ1-1, is as follows: EAEVAQSPRYKITEKSQAVAFWCDPISGHATLYWYRQILGQGPELLVQFQDESVVDDSQLPKDRFSAERLKGVDSTLKIQPAELGDSAMYLCASSLATDEAFFGQGTRLTVV.

V and J are TRBV28 and TRBJ1-3; 7 bases agree with TRBD1. Germline V gene sequence: CDR1 MDHEN, CDR2 SYDVKM. The CDR3 runs 17 residues. The junction had 11 bases not matched to a gene; V was cut back by 6 bases and J by 0 bases. CDR3 in DNA: TGTGCCAGCAGCCCCCCCCAGGGGGTGATCTCTGGAAACACCATATATTTT. This encodes CASSPPQGVISGNTIYF.